This T cell receptor beta chain stems from a study of siplizumab effects on memory and regulatory T cells. Clones were sequenced by immunoSEQ multiplex PCR, and TCRdb holds only the in-frame ones, with some missing. The sample carries roughly 120,000 clones, about nine tenths recorded once. CDR1 is SEHNR and CDR2 is FQNEAQ in the germline V gene (reference sequence). The CDR3 runs 19 residues. V was cut by 5 bases and J by 8 bases, with 33 bases left in between. The V gene is TRBV7-9, the J gene TRBJ1-2; TRBD1 is a possible D gene (5 bases). This TCR was recovered from a human donor in good health. The specimen sequenced was CD4+ T cells sorted from blood. As DNA, the CDR3 is TGTGCCAGCAGCCCCCCAATTCGGGCAGGGAGGGGTGGAACCTCGGGCTACACCTTC. As protein: CASSPPIRAGRGGTSGYTF.